This T cell receptor (beta chain) was obtained from a study of T cells in Graves' hyperthyroidism and ophthalmopathy. General study points: Ophthalmopathy got predicted by the model a median approximately 6 months before its onset. Most thyroid-expanded clonotypes above 0.001 were also found in blood.

This clonotype has ten or more counts. Its antigen is undetermined. The CDR3 loop spans 14 amino acids. V was clipped by 7 bases and J by 7 bases, with 17 bases between them. The germline gives CDR1 MNHEY, CDR2 SVGEGT. Regions amplified from RNA transcripts were the TCR beta CDR3 regions. During a first-round RT-PCR of the TCR CDR3, the HTBI primer set was used. Using its own MiXCR run on the multiplex PCR reads, TCRdb lists one record per CDR3 protein. The sample consists of about 640,000 distinct CDR3 sequences, 14% of them appearing once. This sequence was found in a woman aged 50 to 60 with Graves' ophthalmopathy. The source material was blood. The genes are TRBV6-2 or TRBV6-3 and TRBJ2-1; the D gene is possibly TRBD1 (6 bases). For the CDR3, the DNA is TGTGCCAGCAATGTCCGGCCAGGGGCGAATGAGCAGTTCTTC. Translation gives CASNVRPGANEQFF.